This T cell receptor beta chain derives from a study of cytomegalovirus exposure and HLA in healthy donors. Primers: 60 Vbeta forward and 13 Jbeta reverse. Data came from immunoSEQ multiplex PCR; TCRdb stores just in-frame clones and leaves some out. The sample yields some 190,000 clones, almost 75% seen once. The CDR3 runs 16 residues. Germline CDR1 MNHEY, CDR2 SVGAGI. Trimming cost V 2 bases and J 1 base; bases outside gene matches: 7. The study's findings and limits: With later analysis, a missense DCLRE1C variant became linked to TCR beta V- and J-gene trimming. DRB1 had the most TCR associations and HLA-C the fewest, a later analysis found, with rates varying by HLA locus.

This clone came up once. Its specificity is unknown. The sequenced sample consisted of PBMCs. The source of this sequence is a woman between 25 and 40 years old in good health and CMV-seropositive. The V and J genes are TRBV6-5 and TRBJ1-1, with 7 bases aligning to TRBD1. The CDR3 DNA follows: TGTGCCAGCAGTTACGGTAGGGACAGACAGAACACTGAAGCTTTCTTT. Translation: CASSYGRDRQNTEAFF.